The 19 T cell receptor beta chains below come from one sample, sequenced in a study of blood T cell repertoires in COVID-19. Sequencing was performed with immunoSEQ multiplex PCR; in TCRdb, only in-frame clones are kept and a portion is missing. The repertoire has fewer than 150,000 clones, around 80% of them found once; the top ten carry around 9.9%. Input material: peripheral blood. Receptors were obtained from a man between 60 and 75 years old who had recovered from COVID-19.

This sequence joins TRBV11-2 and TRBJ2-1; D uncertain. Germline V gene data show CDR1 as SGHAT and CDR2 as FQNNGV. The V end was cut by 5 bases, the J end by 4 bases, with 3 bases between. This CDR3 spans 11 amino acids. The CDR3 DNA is TGTGCCAGCAGCCCTTACAATGAGCAGTTCTTC. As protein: CASSPYNEQFF.

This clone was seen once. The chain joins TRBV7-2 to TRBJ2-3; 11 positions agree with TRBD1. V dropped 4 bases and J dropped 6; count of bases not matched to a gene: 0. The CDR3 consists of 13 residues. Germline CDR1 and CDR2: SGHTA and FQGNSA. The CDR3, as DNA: TGTGCCAGCAGCTGGGACAGGGGGGATACGCAGTATTTT. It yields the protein CASSWDRGDTQYF. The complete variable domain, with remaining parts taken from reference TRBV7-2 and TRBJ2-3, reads GAGVSQSPSNKVTEKGKDVELRCDPISGHTALYWYRQSLGQGLEFLIYFQGNSAPDKSGLPSDRFSAERTGGSVSTLTIQRTQQEDSAVYLCASSWDRGDTQYFGPGTRLTVL.

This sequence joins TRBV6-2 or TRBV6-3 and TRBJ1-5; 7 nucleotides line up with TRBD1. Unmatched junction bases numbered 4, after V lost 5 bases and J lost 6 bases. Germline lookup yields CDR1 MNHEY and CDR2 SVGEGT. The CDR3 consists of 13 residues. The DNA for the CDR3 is TGTGCCAGCAGTACGAACAGGGGTCAGCCCCAGCATTTT. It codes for CASSTNRGQPQHF.

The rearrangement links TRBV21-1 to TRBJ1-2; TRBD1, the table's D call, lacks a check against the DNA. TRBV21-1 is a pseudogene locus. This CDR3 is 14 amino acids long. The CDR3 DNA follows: TGTGCCAGCAGCGATCCGGGCCCAGGGGATGGCTACACCTTC. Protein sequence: CASSDPGPGDGYTF.

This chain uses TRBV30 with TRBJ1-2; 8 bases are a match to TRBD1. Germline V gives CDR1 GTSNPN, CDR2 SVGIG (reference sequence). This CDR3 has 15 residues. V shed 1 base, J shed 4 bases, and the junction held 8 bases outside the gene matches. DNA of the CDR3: TGTGCCTGGAGTGAGGGACAGGTGACCGCCTATGGCTACACCTTC. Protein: CAWSEGQVTAYGYTF.

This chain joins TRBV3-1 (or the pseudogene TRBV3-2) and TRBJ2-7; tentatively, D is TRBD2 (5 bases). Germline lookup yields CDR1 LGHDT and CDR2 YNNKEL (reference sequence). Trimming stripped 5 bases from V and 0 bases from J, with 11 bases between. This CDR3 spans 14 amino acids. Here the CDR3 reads CASSLEASSYEQYF. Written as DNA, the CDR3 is TGTGCCAGCAGCTTGGAGGCTAGCTCCTACGAGCAGTACTTC.

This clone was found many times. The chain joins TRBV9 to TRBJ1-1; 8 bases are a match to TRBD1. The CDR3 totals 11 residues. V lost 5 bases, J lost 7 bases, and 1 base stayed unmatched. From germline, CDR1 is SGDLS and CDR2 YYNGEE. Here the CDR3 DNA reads TGTGCCAGCAGTGGGACAGGTGAAGCTTTCTTT. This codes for CASSGTGEAFF. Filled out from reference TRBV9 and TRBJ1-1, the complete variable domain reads DSGVTQTPKHLITATGQRVTLRCSPRSGDLSVYWYQQSLDQGLQFLIQYYNGEERAKGNILERFSAQQFPDLHSELNLSSLELGDSALYFCASSGTGEAFFGQGTRLTVV.

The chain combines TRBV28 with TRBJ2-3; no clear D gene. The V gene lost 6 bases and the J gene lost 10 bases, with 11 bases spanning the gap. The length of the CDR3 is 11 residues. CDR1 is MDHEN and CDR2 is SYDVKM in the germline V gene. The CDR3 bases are TGTGCCAGCAGCCCCCTAGAGCCGCAGTATTTT. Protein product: CASSPLEPQYF. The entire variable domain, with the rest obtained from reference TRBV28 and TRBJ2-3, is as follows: DVKVTQSSRYLVKRTGEKVFLECVQDMDHENMFWYRQDPGLGLRLIYFSYDVKMKEKGDIPEGYSVSREKKERFSLILESASTNQTSMYLCASSPLEPQYFGPGTRLTVL.

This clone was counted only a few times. This CDR3 is CASSFGVKGGYTF. The CDR3 DNA is TGTGCCAGCAGTTTCGGGGTTAAGGGAGGCTACACCTTC. The chain is built from TRBV27 and TRBJ1-2; D remains unclear. Germline CDR1 reads MNHEY; CDR2 reads SMNVEV (reference sequence). Trimming left V 3 bases short and J 8 bases short, with 13 bases between. This CDR3 is 13 amino acids long.

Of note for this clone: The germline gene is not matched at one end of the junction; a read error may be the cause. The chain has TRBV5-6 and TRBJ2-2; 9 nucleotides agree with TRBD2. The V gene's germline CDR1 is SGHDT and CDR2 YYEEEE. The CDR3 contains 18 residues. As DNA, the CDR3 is TGTGCCAGCACCTTGACTTTAGCGGGGGCCAGGAACACCGGGGAGCTGTTTTTT. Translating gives CASTLTLAGARNTGELFF.

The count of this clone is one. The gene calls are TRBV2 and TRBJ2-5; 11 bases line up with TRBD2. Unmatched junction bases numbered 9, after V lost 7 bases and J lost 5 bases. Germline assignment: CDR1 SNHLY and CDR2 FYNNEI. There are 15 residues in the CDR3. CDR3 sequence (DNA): TGTGCCAGCAATAAACTAGCGGGAGCTTTGGAGACCCAGTACTTC. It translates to CASNKLAGALETQYF.

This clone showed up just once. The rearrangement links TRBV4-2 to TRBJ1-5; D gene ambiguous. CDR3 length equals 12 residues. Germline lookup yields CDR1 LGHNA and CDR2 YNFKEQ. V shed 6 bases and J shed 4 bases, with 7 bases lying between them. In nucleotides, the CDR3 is TGTGCCAGCAGGAACGAGAATCAGCCCCAGCATTTT. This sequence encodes CASRNENQPQHF.

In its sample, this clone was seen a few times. The CDR3 is CASSYPEDNTEAFF. As DNA, the CDR3 is TGTGCCAGCAGTTACCCCGAGGATAACACTGAAGCTTTCTTT. The rearrangement joins TRBV6-5 to TRBJ1-1, with D unresolved. V was pared by 2 bases and J by 2 bases, with 9 bases between. Germline CDR1 and CDR2: MNHEY and SVGAGI. The CDR3 is 14 residues long.

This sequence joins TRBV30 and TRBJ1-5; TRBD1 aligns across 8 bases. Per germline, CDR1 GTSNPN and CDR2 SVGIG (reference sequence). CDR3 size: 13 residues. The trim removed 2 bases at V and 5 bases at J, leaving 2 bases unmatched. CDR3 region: CAWSTQGDQPQHF. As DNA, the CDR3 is TGTGCCTGGAGTACACAGGGGGATCAGCCCCAGCATTTT.

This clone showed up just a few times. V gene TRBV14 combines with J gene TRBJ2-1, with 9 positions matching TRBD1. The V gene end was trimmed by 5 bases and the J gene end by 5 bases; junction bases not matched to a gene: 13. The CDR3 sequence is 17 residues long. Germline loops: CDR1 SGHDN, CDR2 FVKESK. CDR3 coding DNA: TGTGCCAGCAGCGCAACGCCCGGGACAGGGCCACACAATGAGCAGTTCTTC. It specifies CASSATPGTGPHNEQFF.

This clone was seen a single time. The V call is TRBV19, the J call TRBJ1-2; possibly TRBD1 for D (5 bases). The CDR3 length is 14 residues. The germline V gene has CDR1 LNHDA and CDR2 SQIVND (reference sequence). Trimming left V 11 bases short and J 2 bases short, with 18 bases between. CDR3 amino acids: CASQADIGNYGYTF. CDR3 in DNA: TGTGCCTCCCAGGCGGACATAGGGAACTATGGCTACACCTTC.

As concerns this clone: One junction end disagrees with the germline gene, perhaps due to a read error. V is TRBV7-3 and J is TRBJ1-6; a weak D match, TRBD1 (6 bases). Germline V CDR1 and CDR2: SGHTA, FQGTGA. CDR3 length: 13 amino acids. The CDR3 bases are TGTGCCAACAGCTCTACAGGGAAATCACCCCTCCACTTT. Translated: CANSSTGKSPLHF.

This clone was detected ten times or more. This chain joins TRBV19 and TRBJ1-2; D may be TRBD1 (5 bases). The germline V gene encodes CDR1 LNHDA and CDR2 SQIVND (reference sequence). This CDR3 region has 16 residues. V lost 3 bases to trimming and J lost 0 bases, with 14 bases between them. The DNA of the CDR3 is TGTGCCAGTAGTATCGGGCGGGACGGAGCTAACTATGGCTACACCTTC. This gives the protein CASSIGRDGANYGYTF.

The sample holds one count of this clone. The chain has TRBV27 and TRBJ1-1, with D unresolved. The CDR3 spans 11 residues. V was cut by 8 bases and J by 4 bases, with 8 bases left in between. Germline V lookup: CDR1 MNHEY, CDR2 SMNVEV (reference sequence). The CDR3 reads CASPPGTEAFF. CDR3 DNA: TGTGCCAGCCCCCCGGGCACTGAAGCTTTCTTT.